These T cell receptor beta chains were read from a single sample in a study of OX40 agonist ivuxolimab in advanced cancers. The protocol was immunoSEQ multiplex PCR, while the TCRdb copy is restricted to in-frame clones and leaves out a portion. The sample carries 77,000 or so clones, about 90% recorded once. The source material was CD4+ or CD8+ T cells sorted from blood, sampled in a trial of the OX40 agonist ivuxolimab. Source of these receptors: an adult with an advanced solid tumor such as melanoma, head and neck, liver or kidney cancer. CDR3s include the opening cysteine and the closing phenylalanine or tryptophan. The D gene is left open where the match is weak. Some rows mark clone size as missing; the rest say once, few, many or name a class of expanded clone.

V gene	J gene	clone size	D gene	CDR3 DNA	CDR3 protein
TRBV7-8	TRBJ1-3	NA	NA	TGTGCCAGCAGCCAAAGGGGGGTTGGAAACACCATATATTTT	CASSQRGVGNTIYF
TRBV28	TRBJ2-7	NA	NA	TGTGCCAGCAGTCTGACTAACTACGAGCAGTACTTC	CASSLTNYEQYF
TRBV18	TRBJ2-7	NA	NA	TGTGCCAGCTCACCCGGGACCTCAGGCGAGCAGTACTTC	CASSPGTSGEQYF
TRBV4-1	TRBJ1-4	NA	TRBD1	TGCGCCAGCAGGACTACAGGGGCGCCCGATGAAAAACTGTTTTTT	CASRTTGAPDEKLFF
TRBV4-1	TRBJ2-1	NA	NA	TGCGCCAGCAGCCAAGAGAGGGGATTTAGCTCCTACAATGAGCAGTTCTTC	CASSQERGFSSYNEQFF
TRBV6-5	TRBJ2-7	NA	NA	TGTGCCAGCTCCCAGGGCGGCGCGCCCTACGAGCAGTACTTC	CASSQGGAPYEQYF
TRBV6-5	TRBJ1-1	NA	NA	TGTGCCAGCAGACGGGTGCGAGACACTGAAGCTTTCTTT	CASRRVRDTEAFF
TRBV6-1	TRBJ1-6	NA	NA	TGTGCCAGCCGGGGCCCGGATTCACCCCTCCACTTT	CASRGPDSPLHF
TRBV6-6	TRBJ2-1	NA	NA	TGTGCCAGCAGCCTGACAAGGTACAATGAGCAGTTCTTC	CASSLTRYNEQFF
TRBV7-9	TRBJ2-1	NA	TRBD1	TGTGCCAGCAGCCTCCGGGACAGTTACAATGAGCAGTTCTTC	CASSLRDSYNEQFF
TRBV28	TRBJ2-3	NA	NA	TGTGCCAGCAGTTTGACGACAGATACGCAGTATTTT	CASSLTTDTQYF
TRBV5-1	TRBJ2-5	NA	TRBD2	TGCGCCAGCAGCTTGATAGCGGGGGAGACCCAGTACTTC	CASSLIAGETQYF
TRBV7-3	TRBJ1-5	NA	NA	TGTGCCAGCAGCTTACGAGCAGCCCGGGACGTTCAGTCAGGCCAGCCCCAGCATTTT	CASSLRAARDVQSGQPQHF
TRBV4-3	TRBJ2-1	NA	NA	TGCGCCAGCAGCCAAGGGGAGAGGCAGCAGTTCTTC	CASSQGERQQFF
TRBV5-4	TRBJ2-2	NA	NA	TGTGCCAGCAGCGCCCCTCCGGGACCTACCGGGGAGCTGTTTTTT	CASSAPPGPTGELFF
TRBV19	TRBJ2-4	once	NA	TGTGCCAGTAGTATAAGTCCAGGGGAAAAAGGCAAAAACATTCAGTACTTC	CASSISPGEKGKNIQYF
TRBV6-1	TRBJ2-5	NA	TRBD1	TGTGCCAGCAGTCAGGGGGAAGAGACCCAGTACTTC	CASSQGEETQYF
TRBV5-1	TRBJ2-3	NA	TRBD1	TGCGCCAGCAGCTTAGGGACAGACCTTAGCACAGATACGCAGTATTTT	CASSLGTDLSTDTQYF
TRBV19	TRBJ2-2	NA	TRBD1	TGTGCCAGTATTCGACAGGGGGTTGGTTCCGGGGAGCTGTTTTTT	CASIRQGVGSGELFF
TRBV28	TRBJ1-1	NA	NA	TGTGCCAGCAGTTTATGGGCGGGAGTGAACACTGAAGCTTTCTTT	CASSLWAGVNTEAFF
TRBV2	TRBJ1-2	NA	NA	TGTGCCAGCAGTGGGTCAGGCCCCCACTACACCTTC	CASSGSGPHYTF
TRBV7-3	TRBJ2-1	NA	NA	TGTGCCAGCAGTCGCGGGGGCCTCTCCTACAATGAGCAGTTCTTC	CASSRGGLSYNEQFF